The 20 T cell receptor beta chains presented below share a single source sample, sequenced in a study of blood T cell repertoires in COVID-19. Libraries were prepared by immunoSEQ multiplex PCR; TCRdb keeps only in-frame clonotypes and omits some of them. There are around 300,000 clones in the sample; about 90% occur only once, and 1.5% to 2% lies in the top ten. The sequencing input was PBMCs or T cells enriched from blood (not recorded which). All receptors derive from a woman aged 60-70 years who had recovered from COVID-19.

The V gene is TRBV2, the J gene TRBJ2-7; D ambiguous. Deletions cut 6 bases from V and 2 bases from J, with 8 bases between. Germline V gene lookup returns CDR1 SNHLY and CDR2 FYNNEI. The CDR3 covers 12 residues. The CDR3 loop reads CASSRPAYEQYF. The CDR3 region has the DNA TGTGCCAGCAGCCGCCCGGCCTACGAGCAGTACTTC.

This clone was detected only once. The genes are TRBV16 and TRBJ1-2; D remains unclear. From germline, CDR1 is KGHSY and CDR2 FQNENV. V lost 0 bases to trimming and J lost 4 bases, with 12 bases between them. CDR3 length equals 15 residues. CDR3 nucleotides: TGTGCCAGCAGCCAATCCACAGTGGCCATCTATGGCTACACCTTC. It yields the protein CASSQSTVAIYGYTF.

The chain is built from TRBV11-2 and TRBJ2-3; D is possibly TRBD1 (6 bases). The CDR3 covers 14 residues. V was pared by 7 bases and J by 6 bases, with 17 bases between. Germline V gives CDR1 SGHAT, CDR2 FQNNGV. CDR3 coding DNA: TGTGCCAGCACCCTGGGGGCGACGGTGGATACGCAGTATTTT. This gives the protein CASTLGATVDTQYF.

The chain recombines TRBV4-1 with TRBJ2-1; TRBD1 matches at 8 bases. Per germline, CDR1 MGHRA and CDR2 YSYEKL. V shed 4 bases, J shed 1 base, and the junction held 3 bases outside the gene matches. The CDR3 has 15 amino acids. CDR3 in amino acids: CASSPGQDSYNEQFF. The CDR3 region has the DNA TGCGCCAGCAGCCCGGGACAGGATTCCTACAATGAGCAGTTCTTC.

CDR3 region: CASSFVTGGQEQYF. The DNA of the CDR3 is TGTGCCAGCAGTTTCGTGACAGGGGGTCAGGAGCAGTACTTC. The chain joins TRBV28 to TRBJ2-7; 9 nucleotides align to TRBD1. Losses at the gene ends were 3 bases for V and 7 bases for J; bases not matched to a gene: 7. The CDR3 extends over 14 amino acids. The germline V gene encodes CDR1 MDHEN and CDR2 SYDVKM.

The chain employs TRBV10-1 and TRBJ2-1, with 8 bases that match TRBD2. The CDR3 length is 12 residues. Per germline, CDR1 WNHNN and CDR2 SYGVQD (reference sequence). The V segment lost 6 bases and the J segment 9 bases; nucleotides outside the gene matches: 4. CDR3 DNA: TGCGCCAGCAGGGGCGGGGGGACTGAGCAGTTCTTC. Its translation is CASRGGGTEQFF.

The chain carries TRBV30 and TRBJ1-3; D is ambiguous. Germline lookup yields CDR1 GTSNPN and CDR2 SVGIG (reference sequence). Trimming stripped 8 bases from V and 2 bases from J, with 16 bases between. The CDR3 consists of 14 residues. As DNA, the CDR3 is TGTGCCGCCGGGAGTAAAATAGCTGGAAACACCATATATTTT. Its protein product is CAAGSKIAGNTIYF. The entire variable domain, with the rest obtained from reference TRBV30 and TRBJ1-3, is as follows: SQTIHQWPATLVQPVGSPLSLECTVEGTSNPNLYWYRQAAGRGLQLLFYSVGIGQISSEVPQNLSASRPQDRQFILSSKKLLLSDSGFYLCAAGSKIAGNTIYFGEGSWLTVV.

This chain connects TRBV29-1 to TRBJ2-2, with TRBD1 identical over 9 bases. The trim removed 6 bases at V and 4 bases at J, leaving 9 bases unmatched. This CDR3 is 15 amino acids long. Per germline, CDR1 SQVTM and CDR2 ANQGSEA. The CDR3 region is CSVFPGQGSTGELFF. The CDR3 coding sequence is TGCAGCGTCTTCCCGGGACAGGGATCCACCGGGGAGCTGTTTTTT.

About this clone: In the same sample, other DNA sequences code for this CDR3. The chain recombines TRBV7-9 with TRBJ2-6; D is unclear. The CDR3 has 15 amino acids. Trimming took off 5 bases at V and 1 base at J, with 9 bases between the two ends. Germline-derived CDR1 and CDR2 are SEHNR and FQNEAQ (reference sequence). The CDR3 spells CASSITESGANVLTF. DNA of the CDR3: TGTGCCAGCAGCATCACAGAGTCTGGGGCCAACGTCCTGACTTTC.

The CDR3 nucleotides are TGTGCCAGCAGTGTTAGGCGAGTTGACTCCGGCGAGCAGTACTTC. Translated: CASSVRRVDSGEQYF. The chain couples TRBV2 to TRBJ2-7, with unresolved D. The CDR3 length is 15 residues. The germline gives CDR1 SNHLY, CDR2 FYNNEI. V was cut by 4 bases and J by 6 bases, with 19 bases left in between.

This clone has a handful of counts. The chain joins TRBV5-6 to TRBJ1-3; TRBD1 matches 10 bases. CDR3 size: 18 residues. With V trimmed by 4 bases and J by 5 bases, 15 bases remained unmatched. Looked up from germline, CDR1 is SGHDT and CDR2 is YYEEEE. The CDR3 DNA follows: TGTGCCAGCAGCCCCACTACTACGGACAGGGGGATTAGAAACACCATATATTTT. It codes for CASSPTTTDRGIRNTIYF.

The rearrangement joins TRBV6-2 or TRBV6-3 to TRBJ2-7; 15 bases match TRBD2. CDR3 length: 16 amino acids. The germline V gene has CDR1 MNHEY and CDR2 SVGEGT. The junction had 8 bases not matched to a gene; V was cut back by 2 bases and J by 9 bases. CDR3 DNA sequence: TGTGCCAGCAGTTACCCTGGACTAGCGGGAGGGCCCTGGCAGTACTTC. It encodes CASSYPGLAGGPWQYF.

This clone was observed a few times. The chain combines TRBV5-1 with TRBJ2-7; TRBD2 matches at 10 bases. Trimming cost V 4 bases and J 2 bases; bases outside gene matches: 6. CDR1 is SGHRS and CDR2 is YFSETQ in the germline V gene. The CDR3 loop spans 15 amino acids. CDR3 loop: CASSPGLAVAYEQYF. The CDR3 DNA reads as TGCGCCAGCAGCCCTGGACTAGCGGTCGCCTACGAGCAGTACTTC.

CDR3 DNA sequence: TGTGCCAGCAGCCAGGGGACTAGTTTGGAGACCCAGTACTTC. It is translated as CASSQGTSLETQYF. The rearrangement joins TRBV4-2 to TRBJ2-5; 8 nucleotides match TRBD2. The CDR3 has 14 amino acids. CDR1 is LGHNA and CDR2 is YNFKEQ in the germline V gene. Trimming removed 3 bases from V and 5 bases from J; junction bases left unmatched: 5.

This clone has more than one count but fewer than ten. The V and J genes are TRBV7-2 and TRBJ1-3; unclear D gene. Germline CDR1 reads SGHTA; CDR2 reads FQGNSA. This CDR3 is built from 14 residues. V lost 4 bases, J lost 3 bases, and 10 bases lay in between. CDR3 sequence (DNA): TGTGCCAGCAGCTATTCAGGAGGTGGAAACACCATATATTTT. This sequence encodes CASSYSGGGNTIYF.

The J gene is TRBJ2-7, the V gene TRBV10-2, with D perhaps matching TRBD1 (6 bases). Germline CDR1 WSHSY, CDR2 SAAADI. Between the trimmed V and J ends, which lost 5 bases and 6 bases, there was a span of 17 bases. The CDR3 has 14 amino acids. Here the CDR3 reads CASSLQGIGSEQYF. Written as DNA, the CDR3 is TGCGCCAGCAGTCTCCAGGGGATTGGAAGCGAGCAGTACTTC.

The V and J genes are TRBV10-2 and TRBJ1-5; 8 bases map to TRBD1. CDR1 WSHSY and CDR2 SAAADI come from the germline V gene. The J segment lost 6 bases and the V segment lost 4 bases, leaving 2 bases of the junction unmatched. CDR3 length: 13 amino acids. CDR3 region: CASSGQGFQPQHF. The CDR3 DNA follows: TGCGCCAGCAGTGGACAGGGGTTTCAGCCCCAGCATTTT.

For the CDR3, the DNA is TGTGCCAGCAGCAAAGCGCGGTGGGGGGACGAGCAGTACTTC. Translation gives CASSKARWGDEQYF. V gene TRBV21-1 combines with J gene TRBJ2-7; no check of the table's D call, TRBD2, against the DNA was made. TRBV21-1 is flagged as a pseudogene. The CDR3 covers 14 residues.

CDR3 amino acids: CASSSLTSGTSEQYF. The CDR3 DNA follows: TGCGCCAGCAGCTCCCTGACTAGCGGGACTAGCGAGCAGTACTTC. The chain couples TRBV5-1 to TRBJ2-7, with 11 positions matching TRBD2. Unmatched junction bases numbered 8, after V lost 3 bases and J lost 6 bases. CDR3 length: 15 amino acids. Germline V gene sequence: CDR1 SGHRS, CDR2 YFSETQ.

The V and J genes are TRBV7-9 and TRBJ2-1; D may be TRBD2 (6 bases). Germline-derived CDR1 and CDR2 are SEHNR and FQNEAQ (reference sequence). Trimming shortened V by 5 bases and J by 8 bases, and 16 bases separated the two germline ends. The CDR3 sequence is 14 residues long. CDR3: CASSLGTLQDEQFF. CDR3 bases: TGTGCCAGCAGCCTCGGGACTTTGCAAGATGAGCAGTTCTTC.